The clone carrying this T cell receptor beta chain occurred once. The sample comes from a study of control samples from healthy donors and cancer patients. Trimming shortened V by 1 base and J by 3 bases, and 15 bases separated the two germline ends. Germline V gives CDR1 MNHEY, CDR2 SVGEGT. CDR3 length: 16 residues. TCRdb keeps only in-frame clones here, not all; method: immunoSEQ multiplex PCR. The profile covers 200,000 to 250,000 clones, with about 93% appearing a single time and 1.5% taken by the ten largest. The TCR was taken from a man aged 50 or older in good health. V is TRBV6-2 or TRBV6-3 and J is TRBJ2-5; D possibly corresponds to TRBD2 (5 bases). Source material: blood. As DNA, the CDR3 is TGTGCCAGCAGTTACTTTACCTGGGAGAGAGAAGAGACCCAGTACTTC. Translated, it gives CASSYFTWEREETQYF.